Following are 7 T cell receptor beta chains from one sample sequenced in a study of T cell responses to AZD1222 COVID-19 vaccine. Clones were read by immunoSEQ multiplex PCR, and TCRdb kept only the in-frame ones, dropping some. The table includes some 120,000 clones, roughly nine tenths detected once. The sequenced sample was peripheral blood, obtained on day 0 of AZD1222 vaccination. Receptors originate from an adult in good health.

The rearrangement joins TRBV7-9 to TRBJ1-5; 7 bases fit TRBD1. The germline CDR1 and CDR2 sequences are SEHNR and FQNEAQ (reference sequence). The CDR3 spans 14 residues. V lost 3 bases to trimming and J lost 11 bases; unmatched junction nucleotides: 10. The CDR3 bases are TGTGCCAGCAGCTTCTCCACTAGCGGACAGGCCCAGCATTTT. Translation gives CASSFSTSGQAQHF.

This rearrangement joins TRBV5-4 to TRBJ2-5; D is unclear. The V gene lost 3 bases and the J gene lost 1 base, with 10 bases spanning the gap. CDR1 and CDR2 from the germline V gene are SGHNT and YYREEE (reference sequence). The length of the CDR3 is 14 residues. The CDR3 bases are TGTGCCAGCAGCTCACGGAATTTCCAAGAGACCCAGTACTTC. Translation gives CASSSRNFQETQYF. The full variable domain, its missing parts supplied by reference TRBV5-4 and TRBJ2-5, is ETGVTQSPTHLIKTRGQQVTLRCSSQSGHNTVSWYQQALGQGPQFIFQYYREEENGRGNFPPRFSGLQFPNYSSELNVNALELDDSALYLCASSSRNFQETQYFGPGTRLLVL.

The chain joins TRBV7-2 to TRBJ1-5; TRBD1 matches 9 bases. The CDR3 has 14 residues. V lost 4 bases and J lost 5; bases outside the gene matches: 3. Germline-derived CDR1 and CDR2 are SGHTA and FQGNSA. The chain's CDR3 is CASSSNRGHQPQHF. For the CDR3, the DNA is TGTGCCAGCAGCTCCAACAGGGGGCATCAGCCCCAGCATTTT.

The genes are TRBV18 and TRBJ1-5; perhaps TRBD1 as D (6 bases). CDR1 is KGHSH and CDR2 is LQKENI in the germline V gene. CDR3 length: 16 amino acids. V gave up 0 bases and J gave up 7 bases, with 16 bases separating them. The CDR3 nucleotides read TGTGCCAGCTCACCACCGAACAGGGAAGGCGACCAGCCCCAGCATTTT. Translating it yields CASSPPNREGDQPQHF.

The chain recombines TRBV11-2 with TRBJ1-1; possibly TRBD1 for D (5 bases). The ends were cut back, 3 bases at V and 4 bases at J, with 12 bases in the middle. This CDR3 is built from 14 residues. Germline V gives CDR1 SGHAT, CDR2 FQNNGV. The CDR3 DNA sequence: TGTGCCAGCAGCTTGAGGGGCCTGGGCACTGAAGCTTTCTTT. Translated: CASSLRGLGTEAFF.

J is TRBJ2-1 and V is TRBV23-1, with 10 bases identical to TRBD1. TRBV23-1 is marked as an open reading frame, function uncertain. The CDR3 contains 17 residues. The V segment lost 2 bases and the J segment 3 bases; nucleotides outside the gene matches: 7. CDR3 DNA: TGCGCCAGCAGTCAACAAGAGGGACAGGGGAACTACAATGAGCAGTTCTTC. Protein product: CASSQQEGQGNYNEQFF.

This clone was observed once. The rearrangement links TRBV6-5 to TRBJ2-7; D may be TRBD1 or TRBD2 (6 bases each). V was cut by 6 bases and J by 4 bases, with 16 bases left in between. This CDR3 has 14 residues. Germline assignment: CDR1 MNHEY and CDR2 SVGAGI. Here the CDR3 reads CASRPNREAYEQYF. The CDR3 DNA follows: TGTGCCAGCAGGCCAAACAGGGAGGCTTACGAGCAGTACTTC.